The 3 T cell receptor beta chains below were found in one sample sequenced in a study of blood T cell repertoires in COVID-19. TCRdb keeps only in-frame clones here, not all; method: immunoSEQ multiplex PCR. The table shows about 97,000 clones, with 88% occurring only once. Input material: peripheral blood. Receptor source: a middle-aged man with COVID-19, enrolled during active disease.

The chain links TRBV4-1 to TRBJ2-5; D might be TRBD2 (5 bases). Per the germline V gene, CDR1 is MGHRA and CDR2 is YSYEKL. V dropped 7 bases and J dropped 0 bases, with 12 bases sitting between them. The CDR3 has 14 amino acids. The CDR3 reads CASKRTPYQETQYF. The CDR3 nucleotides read TGCGCCAGCAAACGGACTCCTTACCAAGAGACCCAGTACTTC.

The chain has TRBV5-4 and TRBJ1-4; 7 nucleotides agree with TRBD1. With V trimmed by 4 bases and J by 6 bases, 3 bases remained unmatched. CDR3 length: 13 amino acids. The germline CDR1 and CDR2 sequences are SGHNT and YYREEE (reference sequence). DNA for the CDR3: TGTGCCAGCAGCACAGGACAGGATGAAAAACTGTTTTTT. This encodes CASSTGQDEKLFF.

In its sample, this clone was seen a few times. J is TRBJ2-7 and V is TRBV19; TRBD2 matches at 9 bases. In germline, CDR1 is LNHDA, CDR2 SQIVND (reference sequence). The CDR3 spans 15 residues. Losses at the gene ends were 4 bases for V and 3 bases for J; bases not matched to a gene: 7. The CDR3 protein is CASSRSSGDVYEQYF. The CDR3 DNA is TGTGCCAGTAGTAGGTCTAGCGGGGATGTCTACGAGCAGTACTTC.